This T cell receptor beta chain was captured in a study of low-dose radiotherapy and immunotherapy resistance in tumors. The V gene's germline CDR1 is DFQATT and CDR2 SNEGSKA (reference sequence). The CDR3 runs 14 residues. The time point is: before trial treatment. Donors were administered nivolumab, ipilimumab, aspirin and low-dose cyclophosphamide, together with low-dose radiotherapy. Covering alpha and beta chains, TRAV- and TRBV-specific primers were used for the first-strand cDNA. Amplification of TCRs used a constant-region primer and V-primer adapter for approximately 19 PCR cycles. TCRdb itself ran the reads through MiXCR, one entry per CDR3 protein. The repertoire holds about 60,000 distinct CDR3 sequences, 20% to 25% seen once, with just over 5.5% in the top ten.

This receptor was identified in a male donor with prostate cancer. The sequences come from PBMCs, collected before treatment. This chain uses TRBV20-1 with TRBJ1-5, with 8 bases matching TRBD1. CDR3: CAKGRGQGSQPQHF. In DNA form, the CDR3 reads TGCGCGAAGGGCAGGGGGCAGGGGAGTCAGCCCCAGCATTTT.